This T cell receptor (beta chain) was observed in a study of T-cell memory formation after mild COVID-19. About the research overall: Largely, TCR clusters stayed within a single donor.

From the 5' RACE reads, TCRdb called clonotypes with MiXCR, one entry per CDR3 protein. The sample consists of fewer than 250,000 distinct CDR3 sequences, 25% to 35% of them appearing once. Deletions cut 4 bases from V and 2 bases from J, with 16 bases between. Per the germline V gene, CDR1 is SGHDT and CDR2 is YYEEEE. The CDR3 covers 16 residues. Sample: PBMCs or a T cell subset sorted from them (not recorded which). This sequence joins TRBV5-6 and TRBJ1-3, with D possibly matching TRBD1 (5 bases). This TCR was recovered from an adult woman who had mild COVID-19 (a few samples of this study predate the infection). Cell type and time point are not known. The CDR3 nucleotides are TGTGCCAGCAGCGGGGACGGGCGATTGACTGGAAACACCATATATTTT. It yields the protein CASSGDGRLTGNTIYF.